The text below deals with one T cell receptor (beta chain). This clonotype was counted at least ten times. The clone's antigen remains unknown. The record has no base qualities; no much larger clone is one base away. CDR1 and CDR2 were assigned from the germline V gene (reference sequence) as DFQATT and SNEGSKA. Trimming accounts for 0 bases at V and 6 bases at J, while the number of junction bases matched to no gene is 4. From its cysteine to its phenylalanine, the CDR3 spans 14 amino acids. The kept DNA is CDR3 alone, 42 bases in frame from the first base. Libraries from unsorted PBMCs were made from 2 million PBMCs kept in RNAlater at -80 degrees C until RNA extraction. The multiple sclerosis patients were enrolled in a US clinical protocol that used magnetic resonance imaging to evaluate disease progression. Peripheral blood underwent Ficoll-Hypaque density gradient centrifugation to isolate PBMCs, which were then cryopreserved in liquid nitrogen.

This sample stems from a study of neurological immune-mediated disorders (dated by TCRdb to between 2019 and 2020). The study in broad terms: Among the approximately 34 multiple sclerosis patients, some 31 had relapsing-remitting MS and 3 had secondary progressive MS. The roughly 99 TCR-beta libraries covered PBMC samples along with longitudinal samples, technical triplicates, and paired sorted CD4+ and CD8+ T-cell subsets. Peripheral blood TCR-beta repertoires from patients with HTLV-I-associated myelopathy (HAM/TSP), patients with multiple sclerosis, and healthy controls were compared in the study using UMI-based sequencing. The cohort was made up of approximately 69 subjects, consisting of some 14 HAM/TSP patients, approximately 35 multiple sclerosis patients and around 20 healthy controls.

cDNA was synthesized by template-switch 5'RACE using a primer carrying a 10-nucleotide random unique molecular identifier by which each TCR transcript was tagged. Over 180 million TCR-beta sequences, covering 15-18 subjects, were produced in each sequencing run. Total RNA was extracted with the RNeasy kit. Using the KAPA Real-time Library Amplification kit, TCR-beta VDJ regions were amplified with primers for the TCR constant region and the 5'RACE anchor. A first PCR added sample indexes and Illumina adaptors, after which a second PCR increased the library yield. The roughly 650 bp TCR product was size-selected on a 2% E-gel SizeSelection system after Ampure bead purification. Before pooling, library quality was assessed on a Bioanalyzer, concentration was determined with Qubit, and library quantification was performed with the Kapa Library Quantification kit. An Illumina HiSeq 2500 sequenced the libraries paired-end 2 x 150 bp. To increase sequence diversity, roughly 25-31% phiX was spiked into each library pool. On the study's bioinformatics: The UMI-based MiGEC pipeline processed quality-filtered reads and removed over 75% of raw TCR sequences during error correction. IMGT germline references were used for alignment of VDJ genes, and clonotypes were defined by a unique CDR3 amino acid sequence together with V-J genes. VDJtools evaluated clonal expansion, Shannon diversity and CDR3 relatedness (CalcPairwiseDistances, ClusterSamples); CLCbio workbench built phylogenetic trees. A clone was classed as expanded if it had 8 or more unique UMIs, a cutoff based on coefficient-of-variation modelling across technical triplicates. TCRdb itself trimmed the public reads at Q25 with fastp, ran MiXCR and retained productive beta chains. Every entry covers one CDR3 protein and lists the most common genes and DNA from its rows. The V and J calls, along with clone size, are taken from TCRdb and not from the paper's own processing. For this sample there are some 57,000 distinct CDR3 sequences; approximately 3.9% appear just once. Jointly, the top ten make up approximately 5.9% of the sample.

Summary of the overall study and its limitations: Across subjects, expanded clones never shared an identical CDR3 amino acid sequence, which suggests that the TCR-beta repertoires in every group were private. The MS cluster was not associated with any clinical or MRI features, and the authors stated that larger cohorts are needed. Phylogenetic analysis grouped repertoires from 18 of 34 MS patients into a cluster of related CDR3 sequences, suggesting a possible repertoire-level signature. TCR clonal expansion was greatest in HAM/TSP patients and smallest in MS patients, who ranked below even healthy controls.

Here the chain combines TRBV20-1 and TRBJ2-7; 11 central nucleotides agree with TRBD1. Source material: PBMCs. This TCR derives from a man aged 55-75 years with multiple sclerosis. The DNA sequence is given as TGCAGTGCTAGAGAAGGGACAGGGGGTTCCGAGCAGTACTTC. Its translation reads: CSAREGTGGSEQYF.